This TCR beta chain was found in a study of glioma-infiltrating T cells. In the case of this clonotype: Its specificity is unknown.

The iRepertoire nested amplicon-rescue multiplex PCR amplified TCR alpha and beta CDR3s from RNA. For one-step reverse transcription and amplification, roughly 95-400 ng of tissue mRNA or PBMC total RNA was used. TCRdb analysed the multiplex PCR reads with MiXCR anew, one entry per CDR3 protein. The repertoire holds about 140,000 distinct CDR3 sequences, 30% to 40% seen once, with around a fifth in the top ten. Study conclusions and caveats: Non-neoplastic patients had below-expected tissue-blood divergence, while all gliomas exceeded expectation.

The CDR3 length is 14 residues. Germline CDR1 SGHTA, CDR2 FQGNSA. V lost 1 base and J lost 5, with 12 bases in between. Sequences were obtained from glioma tissue, nonneoplastic brain tissue, or PBMCs (not recorded which). The receptor comes from a human donor with low-grade glioma or glioblastoma, undergoing nonglioma brain surgery, or in good health (not recorded which). This chain uses TRBV7-2 with TRBJ2-7, with D perhaps matching TRBD2 (5 bases). CDR3 loop: CASSLVRGFNEQYF. CDR3 nucleotide sequence: TGTGCCAGCAGCTTAGTTCGGGGTTTCAACGAGCAGTACTTC.